Reported below is one TCR beta chain. It has no known antigen specificity. Within one base of it there is no much larger clone, and no base qualities were kept. The CDR3 starts with the cysteine, ends with the phenylalanine, and has 16 residues. Only the CDR3 DNA is retained, 48 bases long and in frame from the first base. Trimming leaves V shorter by 5 bases and J shorter by 3 bases, with the junction holding 9 bases beyond the gene matches. The germline V gene (reference sequence) supplies CDR1 LNHDA and CDR2 SQIVND. These data originate in a study of blood T cell repertoires in COVID-19 (dated by TCRdb to 2020 to 2022). A note on the overall study: Samples from collaborators originated in the United States, Italy and Spain and spanned both the acute and convalescent phases of COVID-19. The material from the prospective study consisted of cDNA or gDNA derived from T cells, B-cell-depleted T cells, or PBMCs. The dataset comprised deeply sampled blood TCRbeta repertoires from subjects exposed to, actively infected with, or recovered from COVID-19. The repertoires were released in a freely available public database intended as a resource for research on the immune response to SARS-CoV-2. Samples were obtained from the ongoing ImmuneRACE study (first 160 participants) and from over 1,000 subjects provided by 6 global collaborators. The sample metadata nearly always contained a de-identified subject ID, COVID-19 status, age in years and sex. Where HLA class I and class II types were available, the types were taken from metadata supplied by the sample provider, not from assay-based typing. Broader findings and caveats from the paper: How much clinical and demographic metadata was included differed by source and by participant, and the metadata was provided uncurated.

TCRbeta CDR3 regions were amplified from genomic DNA using the immunoSEQ Assay, a bias-controlled multiplex PCR. The source study handled its data this way. The number of nucleated cells in each sample was estimated by amplification of reference gene primers within the assay. Sequence reads were collapsed and filtered to measure the absolute abundance of every unique TCRbeta CDR3 rearrangement. For each sample, productive Simpson clonality was calculated as the square root of Simpson's diversity index over productive rearrangements. This immuneACCESS table, as held by TCRdb, lists in-frame sequences with V and J called but not all clones. Of the missing ones, under half trace to an unresolved V gene in checked studies; the others have no known cause. That table is the source of V, J and clone size, and D and trimming were worked out from the DNA. The sample table records fewer than 300,000 clones; about four fifths of these occur just once. Of the sample, roughly 14% falls within the top ten clones.

One collaborating source in Seattle enrolled patients while the patients were actively infected and followed the patients over time throughout the course of disease. Each collaborating institution followed its own protocols to collect whole blood in K2EDTA tubes. For TCRbeta analysis, collaborator samples were shipped as frozen whole blood, as isolated PBMCs, or as DNA extracted from either sample type. The chain is made from TRBV19 and TRBJ2-2, with 7 central nucleotides matching TRBD1. The material sequenced was peripheral blood. The clonotype originates from a person between 70 and 80 years old with COVID-19, enrolled during active disease. The CDR3 region: CASSPGTVIDTGELFF. The sequenced DNA: TGTGCCAGTAGTCCGGGGACAGTGATCGACACCGGGGAGCTGTTTTTT.